This is a list of T cell receptor beta chains from one sample in a study of CD8 T cells in ankylosing spondylitis. TCRdb called the 5' RACE reads again in MiXCR, with one record for every CDR3 protein. The table lists about 130,000 distinct CDR3 sequences, around 9% of them singletons. Input material: blood, either unsorted or a sorted T cell fraction (not recorded which). These TCRs come from a male donor with ankylosing spondylitis or in good health (not recorded which). Each CDR3 is given with its conserved first and last residue. The order of the fields is clone size, J gene, CDR3 length, V gene, D gene, CDR3 DNA, CDR3 protein. The D gene is left open where the match is weak. Not all rows give a size; the values are once, few, many and, for expanded clones, a class.

abundance: NA; j_gene: TRBJ2-2; len: 16; v_gene: TRBV7-2; d_gene: NA; CDR3nt: TGTGCCAGCAGCCTAAATGGTGACAGACTCACCGGGGAGCTGTTTTTT; CDR3aa: CASSLNGDRLTGELFF
abundance: many; j_gene: TRBJ2-3; len: 16; v_gene: TRBV12-3/TRBV12-4; d_gene: TRBD1; CDR3nt: TGTGCCAGCAGTTTAAACACAGGGGCTCGCACAGATACGCAGTATTTT; CDR3aa: CASSLNTGARTDTQYF
abundance: many; j_gene: TRBJ2-1; len: 16; v_gene: TRBV5-1; d_gene: NA; CDR3nt: TGCGCCAGCAGCTTGGATTGGGACAAGACCTACAATGAGCAGTTCTTC; CDR3aa: CASSLDWDKTYNEQFF
abundance: many; j_gene: TRBJ1-5; len: 15; v_gene: TRBV9; d_gene: NA; CDR3nt: TGTGCCAGCAGCTTTTCCGGGACACCCAATCAGCCCCAGCATTTT; CDR3aa: CASSFSGTPNQPQHF
abundance: few; j_gene: TRBJ2-5; len: 15; v_gene: TRBV10-2; d_gene: TRBD2; CDR3nt: TGCGCCAGCAGTGAGAGGCTAGCGGGAGTGGGGACCCAGTACTTC; CDR3aa: CASSERLAGVGTQYF
abundance: few; j_gene: TRBJ2-3; len: 14; v_gene: TRBV20-1; d_gene: TRBD2; CDR3nt: TGCAGTGCTGCTACTAGCGGCCGCACAGATACGCAGTATTTT; CDR3aa: CSAATSGRTDTQYF
abundance: many; j_gene: TRBJ1-1; len: 17; v_gene: TRBV4-2; d_gene: TRBD1; CDR3nt: TGTGCCAGCAGCCACAATACTCCGGGACAGGGGTTGGTGAAAGCTTTCTTT; CDR3aa: CASSHNTPGQGLVKAFF
abundance: many; j_gene: TRBJ1-6; len: 18; v_gene: TRBV6-4; d_gene: NA; CDR3nt: TGTGCCAGCAGTGACCCCCGCGGGGGACCCCTCTATAATTCACCCCTCCACTTT; CDR3aa: CASSDPRGGPLYNSPLHF
abundance: few; j_gene: TRBJ2-1; len: 10; v_gene: TRBV20-1; d_gene: NA; CDR3nt: TGCAGTGCGAAGGATCATGAGCAGTTCTTC; CDR3aa: CSAKDHEQFF
abundance: NA; j_gene: TRBJ2-5; len: 16; v_gene: TRBV20-1; d_gene: TRBD2; CDR3nt: TGCAGTGCTAGAGGACTAGCGGGAGTTGGGCCAGAGACCCAGTACTTC; CDR3aa: CSARGLAGVGPETQYF
abundance: NA; j_gene: TRBJ2-2; len: 13; v_gene: TRBV29-1; d_gene: NA; CDR3nt: TGCAGCGTATCCCCTTCTTCGGCCGGGGAGCTGTTTTTT; CDR3aa: CSVSPSSAGELFF
abundance: many; j_gene: TRBJ2-3; len: 16; v_gene: TRBV3-1; d_gene: TRBD2; CDR3nt: TGTGCCAGCAGCCAAGGGGAAGCGGGGTACACAGATACGCAGTATTTT; CDR3aa: CASSQGEAGYTDTQYF
abundance: NA; j_gene: TRBJ2-1; len: 15; v_gene: TRBV28; d_gene: NA; CDR3nt: TGTGCCAGCAGTTTAGGGGGTTCACTTTACAATGAGCAGTTCTTC; CDR3aa: CASSLGGSLYNEQFF
abundance: few; j_gene: TRBJ2-6; len: 16; v_gene: TRBV20-1; d_gene: TRBD1; CDR3nt: TGCAGTGCCCGCCGTTCGGGGACAGCTGGGGCCAACGTCCTGACTTTC; CDR3aa: CSARRSGTAGANVLTF
abundance: many; j_gene: TRBJ2-1; len: 15; v_gene: TRBV7-2; d_gene: TRBD2; CDR3nt: TGTGCCAGCAGCTACAGGACTAGCGGGATCAATGAGCAGTTCTTC; CDR3aa: CASSYRTSGINEQFF
abundance: few; j_gene: TRBJ2-7; len: 15; v_gene: TRBV7-2; d_gene: NA; CDR3nt: TGTGCCAGCAGCTTAGGGTCAGGGGACTCCTACGAGCAGTACTTC; CDR3aa: CASSLGSGDSYEQYF
abundance: many; j_gene: TRBJ2-7; len: 13; v_gene: TRBV12-3/TRBV12-4; d_gene: NA; CDR3nt: TGTGCCAGCAGTATTAGCGGTTCCTACGAGCAGTACTTC; CDR3aa: CASSISGSYEQYF
abundance: NA; j_gene: TRBJ2-2; len: 11; v_gene: TRBV7-8; d_gene: NA; CDR3nt: TGTGCCAGCAGCTTTGTTGGGGAGCTGTTTTTT; CDR3aa: CASSFVGELFF
abundance: many; j_gene: TRBJ2-2; len: 15; v_gene: TRBV20-1; d_gene: NA; CDR3nt: TGCAGTGCTAGAGCGCCCGGGGGATACACCGGGGAGCTGTTTTTT; CDR3aa: CSARAPGGYTGELFF
abundance: NA; j_gene: TRBJ2-1; len: 15; v_gene: TRBV7-2; d_gene: TRBD2; CDR3nt: TGTGCCAGCAGCTTATTATTAGCGGGTTACAATGAGCAGTTCTTC; CDR3aa: CASSLLLAGYNEQFF
abundance: NA; j_gene: TRBJ2-3; len: 16; v_gene: TRBV28; d_gene: TRBD2; CDR3nt: TGTGCCAGCAGCCCTAGCGGGGTGAGAGGTACAGATACGCAGTATTTT; CDR3aa: CASSPSGVRGTDTQYF
abundance: NA; j_gene: TRBJ2-1; len: 18; v_gene: TRBV29-1; d_gene: TRBD2; CDR3nt: TGCAGCGTTGAACCCCTCAGGCAGACTAGCGGGAACTACAATGAGCAGTTCTTC; CDR3aa: CSVEPLRQTSGNYNEQFF
abundance: NA; j_gene: TRBJ2-1; len: 17; v_gene: TRBV7-2; d_gene: TRBD2; CDR3nt: TGTGCCAGCAGCTTCTCCCTACTAGCGGCCACCTACAATGAGCAGTTCTTC; CDR3aa: CASSFSLLAATYNEQFF
abundance: many; j_gene: TRBJ2-7; len: 14; v_gene: TRBV20-1; d_gene: TRBD2; CDR3nt: TGCAGTGCGGGGACTAGCGGGAGGAGGTACGAGCAGTACTTC; CDR3aa: CSAGTSGRRYEQYF
abundance: many; j_gene: TRBJ2-7; len: 12; v_gene: TRBV7-2; d_gene: NA; CDR3nt: TGTGCCAGCAGCCCGAGCTCCTACGAGCAGTACTTC; CDR3aa: CASSPSSYEQYF
abundance: many; j_gene: TRBJ2-1; len: 14; v_gene: TRBV12-3/TRBV12-4; d_gene: TRBD2; CDR3nt: TGTGCCAGCAGGGTAGCGGGAGGGGTGAATGAGCAGTTCTTC; CDR3aa: CASRVAGGVNEQFF
abundance: NA; j_gene: TRBJ2-7; len: 16; v_gene: TRBV5-1; d_gene: TRBD2; CDR3nt: TGCGCCAGCAGCTTGGGACTAGCGGGAGTTATGGGGGAGCAGTACTTC; CDR3aa: CASSLGLAGVMGEQYF
abundance: many; j_gene: TRBJ2-1; len: 16; v_gene: TRBV3-1; d_gene: TRBD2; CDR3nt: TGTGCCAGCAGCCAAGACAGACTAGCGGGAGTGGATGAGCAGTTCTTC; CDR3aa: CASSQDRLAGVDEQFF
abundance: many; j_gene: TRBJ2-7; len: 13; v_gene: TRBV20-1; d_gene: NA; CDR3nt: TGCAGTGCTGCCCCTCCTGCTACCTACGAGCAGTACTTC; CDR3aa: CSAAPPATYEQYF
abundance: many; j_gene: TRBJ2-7; len: 17; v_gene: TRBV5-1; d_gene: TRBD2; CDR3nt: TGCGCCAGCAGCTTGTTTGTTAGCGGGGAACCTAACTACGAGCAGTACTTC; CDR3aa: CASSLFVSGEPNYEQYF
abundance: NA; j_gene: TRBJ2-1; len: 12; v_gene: TRBV10-3; d_gene: NA; CDR3nt: TGTGCCATCAGTGGGGGAATTGCTGAGCAGTTCTTC; CDR3aa: CAISGGIAEQFF
abundance: many; j_gene: TRBJ1-2; len: 15; v_gene: TRBV5-6; d_gene: NA; CDR3nt: TGTGCCAGCAGCTCGGACCCAACCATGGGCTATGGCTACACCTTC; CDR3aa: CASSSDPTMGYGYTF
abundance: many; j_gene: TRBJ2-1; len: 17; v_gene: TRBV20-1; d_gene: NA; CDR3nt: TGCAGTGCTAGGGGAGAGACTAGGTGGATGGTCCACAATGAGCAGTTCTTC; CDR3aa: CSARGETRWMVHNEQFF
abundance: many; j_gene: TRBJ2-3; len: 16; v_gene: TRBV7-9; d_gene: TRBD2; CDR3nt: TGTGCCAGCAGCCCCAGAAGCGGGAGGCTGACAGATACGCAGTATTTT; CDR3aa: CASSPRSGRLTDTQYF
abundance: few; j_gene: TRBJ2-5; len: 13; v_gene: TRBV20-1; d_gene: NA; CDR3nt: TGCAGTGCTCTGACCCAGCCCCAAGAGACCCAGTACTTC; CDR3aa: CSALTQPQETQYF
abundance: few; j_gene: TRBJ2-1; len: 18; v_gene: TRBV28; d_gene: TRBD2; CDR3nt: TGTGCCAGCAGCAGGGGTTGGACTAGCGGGACTAGCGGGGATGAGCAGTTCTTC; CDR3aa: CASSRGWTSGTSGDEQFF
abundance: many; j_gene: TRBJ1-5; len: 11; v_gene: TRBV5-5; d_gene: NA; CDR3nt: TGTGCCAGCAGCGGCGGGCAGCCCCAGCATTTT; CDR3aa: CASSGGQPQHF
abundance: many; j_gene: TRBJ2-7; len: 15; v_gene: TRBV20-1; d_gene: TRBD1; CDR3nt: TGCAGTGCTAGAGGACAGGGGGGGAGCTCCTACGAGCAGTACTTC; CDR3aa: CSARGQGGSSYEQYF
abundance: many; j_gene: TRBJ2-1; len: 16; v_gene: TRBV20-1; d_gene: TRBD1; CDR3nt: TGCAGTGCTAGAGAGACTCGGGACAGGATATACAATGAGCAGTTCTTC; CDR3aa: CSARETRDRIYNEQFF
abundance: many; j_gene: TRBJ2-7; len: 15; v_gene: TRBV20-1; d_gene: TRBD2; CDR3nt: TGCAGTGCTAGAGATTATAGCGGGAGGGTCTACGAGCAGTACTTC; CDR3aa: CSARDYSGRVYEQYF
abundance: many; j_gene: TRBJ2-3; len: 16; v_gene: TRBV7-2; d_gene: TRBD2; CDR3nt: TGTGCCAGCAGCTTGACTAGCGGGACTTTGGGAGATACGCAGTATTTT; CDR3aa: CASSLTSGTLGDTQYF
abundance: NA; j_gene: TRBJ2-1; len: 16; v_gene: TRBV9; d_gene: TRBD1; CDR3nt: TGTGCCAGCAGCGAGGGGACAGGGGGCGCGGACAATGAGCAGTTCTTC; CDR3aa: CASSEGTGGADNEQFF
abundance: few; j_gene: TRBJ2-5; len: 14; v_gene: TRBV7-2; d_gene: NA; CDR3nt: TGTGCCAGCAGCTTCTCGGGGACGGGAGAGACCCAGTACTTC; CDR3aa: CASSFSGTGETQYF
abundance: many; j_gene: TRBJ2-1; len: 14; v_gene: TRBV2; d_gene: TRBD2; CDR3nt: TGTGCCAGCCAGGGACTAGCTTTGGTCGGTGAGCAGTTCTTC; CDR3aa: CASQGLALVGEQFF
abundance: many; j_gene: TRBJ2-3; len: 15; v_gene: TRBV5-1; d_gene: TRBD2; CDR3nt: TGCGCCAGCAGCTTGACTAGCGGCCGGGAAAATACGCAGTATTTT; CDR3aa: CASSLTSGRENTQYF
abundance: many; j_gene: TRBJ2-5; len: 18; v_gene: TRBV6-5; d_gene: NA; CDR3nt: TGTGCCAGCAGTTACTCGACACGATCCGGGCAAAGGTCTGGGACCCAGTACTTC; CDR3aa: CASSYSTRSGQRSGTQYF
abundance: NA; j_gene: TRBJ2-1; len: 16; v_gene: TRBV29-1; d_gene: NA; CDR3nt: TGCAGCGTTGAAGGCGGTCACGAGTACTCCTACAATGAGCAGTTCTTC; CDR3aa: CSVEGGHEYSYNEQFF
abundance: many; j_gene: TRBJ2-3; len: 15; v_gene: TRBV2; d_gene: NA; CDR3nt: TGTGCCAGCAGTACCAACGGACAGATCACAGATACGCAGTATTTT; CDR3aa: CASSTNGQITDTQYF
abundance: many; j_gene: TRBJ1-4; len: 14; v_gene: TRBV13; d_gene: NA; CDR3nt: TGTGCCAGCAGCTTATACAGGGAAAATGAAAAACTGTTTTTT; CDR3aa: CASSLYRENEKLFF
abundance: NA; j_gene: TRBJ2-2; len: 14; v_gene: TRBV9; d_gene: NA; CDR3nt: TGTGCCAGCAGCGTAAAAGGGGGTACCGGGGAGCTGTTTTTT; CDR3aa: CASSVKGGTGELFF
abundance: many; j_gene: TRBJ1-5; len: 14; v_gene: TRBV27; d_gene: NA; CDR3nt: TGTGCCAGCAGCCGTTTCCAGGGAGATCAGCCCCAGCATTTT; CDR3aa: CASSRFQGDQPQHF
abundance: NA; j_gene: TRBJ2-5; len: 18; v_gene: TRBV7-3; d_gene: TRBD2; CDR3nt: TGTGCCTTCTGTTTATGGGCTAGCGGGAGAGTTGACCAAGAGACCCAGTACTTC; CDR3aa: CAFCLWASGRVDQETQYF
abundance: many; j_gene: TRBJ2-1; len: 15; v_gene: TRBV2; d_gene: TRBD2; CDR3nt: TGTGCCAGCACCATAGGACTAGCGTCCCCTTGGGAGCAGTTCTTC; CDR3aa: CASTIGLASPWEQFF
abundance: many; j_gene: TRBJ2-1; len: 15; v_gene: TRBV7-2; d_gene: NA; CDR3nt: TGTGCCAGCAGTTGGGCGTCGGGCTCCTACAATGAGCAGTTCTTC; CDR3aa: CASSWASGSYNEQFF
abundance: NA; j_gene: TRBJ1-1; len: 15; v_gene: TRBV3-1; d_gene: NA; CDR3nt: TGTGCCAGCAGCCCCCTAAGGGGGGCGAACACTGAAGCTTTCTTT; CDR3aa: CASSPLRGANTEAFF